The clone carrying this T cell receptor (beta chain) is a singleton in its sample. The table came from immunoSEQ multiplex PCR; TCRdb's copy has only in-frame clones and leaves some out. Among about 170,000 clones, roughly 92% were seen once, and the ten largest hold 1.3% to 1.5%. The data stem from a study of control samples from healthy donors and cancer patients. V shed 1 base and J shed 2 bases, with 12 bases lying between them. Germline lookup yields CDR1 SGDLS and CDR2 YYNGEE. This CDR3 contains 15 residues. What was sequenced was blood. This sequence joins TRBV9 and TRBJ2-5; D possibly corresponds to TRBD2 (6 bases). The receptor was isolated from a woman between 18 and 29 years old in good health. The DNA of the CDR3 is TGTGCCAGCAGCGTAACACCGGGACTTCAAGAGACCCAGTACTTC. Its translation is CASSVTPGLQETQYF. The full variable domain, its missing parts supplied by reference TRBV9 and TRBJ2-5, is DSGVTQTPKHLITATGQRVTLRCSPRSGDLSVYWYQQSLDQGLQFLIQYYNGEERAKGNILERFSAQQFPDLHSELNLSSLELGDSALYFCASSVTPGLQETQYFGPGTRLLVL.